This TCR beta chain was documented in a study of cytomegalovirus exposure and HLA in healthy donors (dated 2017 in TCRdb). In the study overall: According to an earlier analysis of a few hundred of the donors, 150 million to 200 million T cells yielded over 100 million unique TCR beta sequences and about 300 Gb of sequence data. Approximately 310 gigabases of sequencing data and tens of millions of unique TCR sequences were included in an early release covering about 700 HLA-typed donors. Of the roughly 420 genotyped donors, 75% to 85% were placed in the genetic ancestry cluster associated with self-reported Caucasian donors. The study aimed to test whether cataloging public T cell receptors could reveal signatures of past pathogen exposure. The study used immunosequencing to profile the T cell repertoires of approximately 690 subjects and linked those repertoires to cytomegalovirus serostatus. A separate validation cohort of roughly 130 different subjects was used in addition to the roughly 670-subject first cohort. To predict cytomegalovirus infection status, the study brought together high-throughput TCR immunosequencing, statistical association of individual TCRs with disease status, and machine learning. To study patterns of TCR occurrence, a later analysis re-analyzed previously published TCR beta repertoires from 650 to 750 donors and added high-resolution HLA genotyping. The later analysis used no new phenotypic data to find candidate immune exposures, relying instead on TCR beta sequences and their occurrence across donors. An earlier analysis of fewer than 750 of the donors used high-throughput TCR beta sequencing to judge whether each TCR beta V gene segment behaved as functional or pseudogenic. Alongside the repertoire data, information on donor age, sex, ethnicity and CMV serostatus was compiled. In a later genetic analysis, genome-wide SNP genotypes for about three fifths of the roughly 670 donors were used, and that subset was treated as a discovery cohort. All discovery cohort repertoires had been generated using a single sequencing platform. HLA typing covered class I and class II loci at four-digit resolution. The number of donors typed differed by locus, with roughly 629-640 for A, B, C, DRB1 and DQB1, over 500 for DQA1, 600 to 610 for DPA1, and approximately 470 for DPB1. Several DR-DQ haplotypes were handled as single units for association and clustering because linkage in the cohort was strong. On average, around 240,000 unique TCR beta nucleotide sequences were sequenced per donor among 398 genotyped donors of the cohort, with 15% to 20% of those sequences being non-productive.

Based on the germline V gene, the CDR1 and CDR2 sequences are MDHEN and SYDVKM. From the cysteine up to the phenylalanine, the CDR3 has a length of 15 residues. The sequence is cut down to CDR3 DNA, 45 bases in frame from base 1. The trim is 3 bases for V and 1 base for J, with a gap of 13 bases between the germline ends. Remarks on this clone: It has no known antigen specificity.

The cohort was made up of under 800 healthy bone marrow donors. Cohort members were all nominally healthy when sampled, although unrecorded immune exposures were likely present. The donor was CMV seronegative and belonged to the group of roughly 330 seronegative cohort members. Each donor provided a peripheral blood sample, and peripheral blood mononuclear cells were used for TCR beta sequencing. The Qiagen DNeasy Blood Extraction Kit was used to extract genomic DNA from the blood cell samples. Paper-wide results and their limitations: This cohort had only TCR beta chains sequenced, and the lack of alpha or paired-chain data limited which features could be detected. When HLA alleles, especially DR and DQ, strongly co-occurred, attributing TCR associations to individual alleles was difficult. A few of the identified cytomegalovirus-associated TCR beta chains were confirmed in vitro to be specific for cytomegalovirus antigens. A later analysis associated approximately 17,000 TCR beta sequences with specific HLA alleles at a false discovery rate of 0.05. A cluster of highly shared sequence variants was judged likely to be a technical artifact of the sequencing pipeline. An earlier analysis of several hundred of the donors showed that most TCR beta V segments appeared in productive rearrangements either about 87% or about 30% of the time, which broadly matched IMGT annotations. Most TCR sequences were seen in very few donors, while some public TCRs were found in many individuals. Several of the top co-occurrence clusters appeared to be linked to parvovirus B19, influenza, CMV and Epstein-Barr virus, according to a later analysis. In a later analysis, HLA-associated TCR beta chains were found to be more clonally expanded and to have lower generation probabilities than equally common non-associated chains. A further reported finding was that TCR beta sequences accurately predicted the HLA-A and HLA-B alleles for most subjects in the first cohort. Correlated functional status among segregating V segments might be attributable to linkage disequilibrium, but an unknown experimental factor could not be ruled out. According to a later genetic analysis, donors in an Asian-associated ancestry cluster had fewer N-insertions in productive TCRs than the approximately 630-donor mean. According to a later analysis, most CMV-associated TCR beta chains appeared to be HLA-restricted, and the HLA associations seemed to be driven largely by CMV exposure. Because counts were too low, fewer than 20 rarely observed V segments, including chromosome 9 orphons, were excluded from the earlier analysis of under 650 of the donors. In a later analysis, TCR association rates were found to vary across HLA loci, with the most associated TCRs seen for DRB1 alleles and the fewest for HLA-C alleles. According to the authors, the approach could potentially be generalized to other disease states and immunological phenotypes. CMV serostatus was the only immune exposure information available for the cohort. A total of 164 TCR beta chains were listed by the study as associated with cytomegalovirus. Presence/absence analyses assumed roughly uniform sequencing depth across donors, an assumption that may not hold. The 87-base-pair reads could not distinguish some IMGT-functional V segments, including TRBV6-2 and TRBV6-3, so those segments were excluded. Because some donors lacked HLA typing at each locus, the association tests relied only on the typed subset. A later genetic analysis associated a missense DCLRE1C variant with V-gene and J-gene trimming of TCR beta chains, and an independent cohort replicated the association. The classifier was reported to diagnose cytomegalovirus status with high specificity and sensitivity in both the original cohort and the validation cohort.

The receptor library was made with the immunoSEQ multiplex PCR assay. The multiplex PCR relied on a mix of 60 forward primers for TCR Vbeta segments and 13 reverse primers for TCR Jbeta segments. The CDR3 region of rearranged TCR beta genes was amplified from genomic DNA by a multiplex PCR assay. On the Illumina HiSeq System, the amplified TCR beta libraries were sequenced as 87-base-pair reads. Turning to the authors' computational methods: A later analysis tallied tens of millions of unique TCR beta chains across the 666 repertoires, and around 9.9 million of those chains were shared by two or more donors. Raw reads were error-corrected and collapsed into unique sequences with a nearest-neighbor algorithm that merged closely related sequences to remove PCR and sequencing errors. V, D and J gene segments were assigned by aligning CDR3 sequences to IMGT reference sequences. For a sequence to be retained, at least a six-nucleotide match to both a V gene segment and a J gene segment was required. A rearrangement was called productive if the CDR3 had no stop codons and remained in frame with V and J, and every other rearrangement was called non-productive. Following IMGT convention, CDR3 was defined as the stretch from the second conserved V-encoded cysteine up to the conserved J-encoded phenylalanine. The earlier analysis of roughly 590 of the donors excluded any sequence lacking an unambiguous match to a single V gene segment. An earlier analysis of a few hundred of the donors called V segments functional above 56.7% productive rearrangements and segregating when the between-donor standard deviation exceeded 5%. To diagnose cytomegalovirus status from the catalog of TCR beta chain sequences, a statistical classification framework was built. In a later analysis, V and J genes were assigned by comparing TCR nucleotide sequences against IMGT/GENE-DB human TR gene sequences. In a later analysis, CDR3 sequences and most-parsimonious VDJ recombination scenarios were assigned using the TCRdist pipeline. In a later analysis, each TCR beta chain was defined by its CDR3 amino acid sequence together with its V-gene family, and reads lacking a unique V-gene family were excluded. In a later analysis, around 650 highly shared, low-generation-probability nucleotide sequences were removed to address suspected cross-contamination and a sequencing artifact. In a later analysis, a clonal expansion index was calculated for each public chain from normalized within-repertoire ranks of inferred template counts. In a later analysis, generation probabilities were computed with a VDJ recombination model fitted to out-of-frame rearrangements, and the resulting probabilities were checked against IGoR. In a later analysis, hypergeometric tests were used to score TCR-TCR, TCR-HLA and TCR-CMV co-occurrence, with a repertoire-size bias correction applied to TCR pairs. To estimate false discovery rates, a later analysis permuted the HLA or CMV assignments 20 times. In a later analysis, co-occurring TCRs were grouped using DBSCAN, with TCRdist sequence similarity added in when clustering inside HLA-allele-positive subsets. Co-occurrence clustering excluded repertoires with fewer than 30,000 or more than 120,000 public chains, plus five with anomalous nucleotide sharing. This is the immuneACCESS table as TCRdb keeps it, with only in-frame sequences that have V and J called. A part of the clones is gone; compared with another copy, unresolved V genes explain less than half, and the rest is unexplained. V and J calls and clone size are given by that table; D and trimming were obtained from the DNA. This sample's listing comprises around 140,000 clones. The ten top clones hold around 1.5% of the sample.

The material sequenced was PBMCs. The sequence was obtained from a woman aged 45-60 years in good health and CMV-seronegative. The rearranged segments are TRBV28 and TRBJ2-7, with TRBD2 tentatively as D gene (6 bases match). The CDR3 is CASSLAGSLSYEQYF. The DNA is TGTGCCAGCAGTTTGGCCGGGAGTCTATCCTACGAGCAGTACTTC. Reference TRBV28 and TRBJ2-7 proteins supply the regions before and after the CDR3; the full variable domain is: DVKVTQSSRYLVKRTGEKVFLECVQDMDHENMFWYRQDPGLGLRLIYFSYDVKMKEKGDIPEGYSVSREKKERFSLILESASTNQTSMYLCASSLAGSLSYEQYFGPGTRLTVT.